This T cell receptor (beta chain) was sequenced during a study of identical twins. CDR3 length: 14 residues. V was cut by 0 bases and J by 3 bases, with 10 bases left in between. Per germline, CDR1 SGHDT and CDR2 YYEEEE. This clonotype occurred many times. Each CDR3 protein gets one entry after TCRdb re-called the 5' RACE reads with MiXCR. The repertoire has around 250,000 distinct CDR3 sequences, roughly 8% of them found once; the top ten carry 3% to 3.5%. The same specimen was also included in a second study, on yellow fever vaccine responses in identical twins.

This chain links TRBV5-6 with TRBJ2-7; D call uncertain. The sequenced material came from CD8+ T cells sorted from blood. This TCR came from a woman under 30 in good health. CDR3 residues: CASSLASRVYEQYF. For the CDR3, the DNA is TGTGCCAGCAGCTTGGCCAGTCGAGTCTACGAGCAGTACTTC.